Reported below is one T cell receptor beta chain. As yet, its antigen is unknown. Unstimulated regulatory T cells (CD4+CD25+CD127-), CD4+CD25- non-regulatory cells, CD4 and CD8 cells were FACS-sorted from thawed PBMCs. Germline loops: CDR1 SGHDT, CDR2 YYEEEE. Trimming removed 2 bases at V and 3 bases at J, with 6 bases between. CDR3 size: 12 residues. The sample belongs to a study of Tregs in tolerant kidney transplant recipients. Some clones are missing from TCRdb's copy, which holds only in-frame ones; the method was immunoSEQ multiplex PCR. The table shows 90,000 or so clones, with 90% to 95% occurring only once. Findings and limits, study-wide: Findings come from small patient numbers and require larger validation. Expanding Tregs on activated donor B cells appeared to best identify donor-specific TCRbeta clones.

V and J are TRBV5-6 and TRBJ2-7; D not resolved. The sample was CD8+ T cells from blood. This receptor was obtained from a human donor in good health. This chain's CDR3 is CASSFGIYEQYF. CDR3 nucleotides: TGTGCCAGCAGCTTTGGAATCTACGAGCAGTACTTC. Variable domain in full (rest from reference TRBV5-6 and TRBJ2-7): DAGVTQSPTHLIKTRGQQVTLRCSPKSGHDTVSWYQQALGQGPQFIFQYYEEEERQRGNFPDRFSGHQFPNYSSELNVNALLLGDSALYLCASSFGIYEQYFGPGTRLTVT.